Presented here are 32 T cell receptor beta chains from one specimen sequenced in a study of PD-1 blockade in mismatch repair-deficient tumors. Using immunoSEQ multiplex PCR, the repertoire was profiled, and TCRdb retains in-frame clones only, with some absent. The data contain about 100,000 clones, approximately 83% of them seen just once; the ten biggest clones take up 6.3%. Sequenced material: peripheral blood, taken around 8 months after starting pembrolizumab. The source is an adult with mismatch repair-deficient cancer.

The V and J genes are TRBV2 and TRBJ2-4, with unresolved D. This CDR3 contains 11 residues. V lost 2 bases and J 9 bases, leaving 5 bases between the germline ends. Looked up from germline, CDR1 is SNHLY and CDR2 is FYNNEI. The CDR3 is CASSETLIQYF. The CDR3 DNA reads TGTGCCAGCAGTGAAACCCTCATTCAGTACTTC. The full variable domain, its missing parts supplied by reference TRBV2 and TRBJ2-4, is EPEVTQTPSHQVTQMGQEVILRCVPISNHLYFYWYRQILGQKVEFLVSFYNNEISEKSEIFDDQFSVERPDGSNFTLKIRSTKLEDSAMYFCASSETLIQYFGAGTRLSVL.

This chain joins TRBV27 and TRBJ2-1; 9 nucleotides align to TRBD2. The V and J ends lost 5 bases and 0 bases, in that order; junction bases with no gene match: 11. The CDR3 covers 18 residues. CDR1 is MNHEY and CDR2 is SMNVEV in the germline V gene (reference sequence). CDR3 residues: CASSARFSSGSSYNEQFF. The CDR3 DNA reads as TGTGCCAGCAGTGCCCGCTTTAGTAGCGGGAGCTCCTACAATGAGCAGTTCTTC.

This chain links TRBV13 with TRBJ2-7; 8 positions match TRBD1. The CDR3 runs 15 residues. Germline trimming cut 3 bases from V and 4 bases from J; bases unmatched to any gene: 8. Looked up from germline, CDR1 is PRHDT and CDR2 is FYEKMQ (reference sequence). As DNA, the CDR3 is TGTGCCAGCAGCTTGATGGGACAGGTGATTTACGAGCAGTACTTC. It is translated as CASSLMGQVIYEQYF.

This chain uses TRBV19 with TRBJ2-3, with D perhaps TRBD1 (6 bases). The CDR3 loop spans 16 amino acids. V lost 4 bases and J 2 bases, leaving 16 bases between the germline ends. Germline CDR1 and CDR2: LNHDA and SQIVND (reference sequence). CDR3 residues: CASSKYRAPFTDTQYF. The CDR3, as DNA: TGTGCCAGTAGTAAATACAGGGCACCATTCACAGATACGCAGTATTTT.

This chain connects TRBV6-5 to TRBJ2-5; D not resolved. The germline gives CDR1 MNHEY, CDR2 SVGAGI. The V end was cut by 0 bases, the J end by 1 base, with 9 bases between. CDR3 length: 15 residues. This CDR3 is CASSYSQPAQETQYF. The CDR3, as DNA: TGTGCCAGCAGTTACTCGCAACCGGCCCAAGAGACCCAGTACTTC.

This sequence joins TRBV4-3 and TRBJ2-3; 7 bases map to TRBD2. Unmatched junction bases numbered 7, after V lost 0 bases and J lost 7 bases. Germline V CDR1 and CDR2: LGHNA, YSLEER. The CDR3 extends over 15 amino acids. This CDR3 is CASSQDSSGPNTQYF. The CDR3 nucleotides are TGCGCCAGCAGCCAAGACAGTAGCGGGCCTAATACGCAGTATTTT.

This clone is a singleton in its sample. The chain recombines TRBV5-6 with TRBJ2-3, with 14 nucleotides matching TRBD2. The CDR3 is made up of 17 amino acids. The germline gives CDR1 SGHDT, CDR2 YYEEEE. V shed 5 bases, J shed 4 bases, and the junction held 9 bases outside the gene matches. CDR3 sequence (DNA): TGTGCCAGCAGTCGTATGACTAGCGGGAGGGCATCAGATACGCAGTATTTT. As protein: CASSRMTSGRASDTQYF.

The chain uses TRBV29-1 and TRBJ2-1, with D uncertain. There are 12 residues in the CDR3. Trimming took off 0 bases at V and 5 bases at J, with 5 bases between the two ends. Per the germline V gene, CDR1 is SQVTM and CDR2 is ANQGSEA. The CDR3 is CSVEEWNNEQFF. DNA of the CDR3: TGCAGCGTTGAAGAATGGAACAATGAGCAGTTCTTC.

The chain recombines TRBV19 with TRBJ2-1; D unresolved. The CDR3 spans 12 residues. The V gene's germline CDR1 is LNHDA and CDR2 SQIVND (reference sequence). With 4 bases removed from V and 3 bases from J, the gap between germline ends came to 4 bases. CDR3 in amino acids: CASSKGYNEQFF. In nucleotides, the CDR3 is TGTGCCAGTAGTAAGGGCTACAATGAGCAGTTCTTC. Together with reference TRBV19 and TRBJ2-1, the CDR3 gives the full variable domain: DGGITQSPKYLFRKEGQNVTLSCEQNLNHDAMYWYRQDPGQGLRLIYYSQIVNDFQKGDIAEGYSVSREKKESFPLTVTSAQKNPTAFYLCASSKGYNEQFFGPGTRLTVL.

The chain joins TRBV9 to TRBJ2-7, with D perhaps matching TRBD2 (6 bases). The CDR3 spans 14 residues. Germline V gene lookup returns CDR1 SGDLS and CDR2 YYNGEE. V was shortened by 4 bases and J by 6 bases, with 17 bases between the two germline ends. CDR3 sequence: CASSKGGQGREQYF. Here the CDR3 DNA reads TGTGCCAGCAGCAAAGGAGGGCAGGGTCGCGAGCAGTACTTC.

The chain couples TRBV7-2 to TRBJ2-7; 8 nucleotides agree with TRBD2. CDR1 SGHTA and CDR2 FQGNSA come from the germline V gene. The CDR3 runs 16 residues. J was trimmed by 0 bases and V by 4 bases; bases with no gene match: 8. CDR3 loop: CASSSSLAASSYEQYF. Here the CDR3 DNA reads TGTGCCAGCAGCTCCTCACTAGCGGCCAGCTCCTACGAGCAGTACTTC.

CDR3 DNA sequence: TGTGCCAGCGCTGGGGGGATAGCCATATACACAGATACGCAGTATTTT. Residues: CASAGGIAIYTDTQYF. The chain has TRBV9 and TRBJ2-3; possible D gene TRBD2, 6 bases. The CDR3 length is 16 residues. Germline V lookup: CDR1 SGDLS, CDR2 YYNGEE. The V and J ends lost 7 bases and 2 bases respectively, with 20 bases between them.

This chain links TRBV7-9 with TRBJ1-2; TRBD1 is a possible D gene (6 bases). Germline V gene lookup returns CDR1 SEHNR and CDR2 FQNEAQ (reference sequence). The CDR3 spans 15 residues. V was trimmed by 5 bases and J by 4 bases, leaving 17 bases between them. This chain's CDR3 is CASSPMGGAPYGYTF. CDR3 nucleotides: TGTGCCAGCAGCCCGATGGGGGGCGCCCCCTATGGCTACACCTTC.

The CDR3 coding sequence is TGTGCCAGCAGCCAAGAGGCGGGTTACACCTTC. It yields the protein CASSQEAGYTF. The chain uses TRBV14 and TRBJ1-2; D is ambiguous. CDR1 is SGHDN and CDR2 is FVKESK in the germline V gene. Between the trimmed V and J ends, which lost 0 bases and 11 bases, there was a span of 7 bases. The CDR3 loop spans 11 amino acids. The whole variable domain, remainder taken from reference TRBV14 and TRBJ1-2, is EAGVTQFPSHSVIEKGQTVTLRCDPISGHDNLYWYRRVMGKEIKFLLHFVKESKQDESGMPNNRFLAERTGGTYSTLKVQPAELEDSGVYFCASSQEAGYTFGSGTRLTVV.

The genes are TRBV13 and TRBJ2-1; D possibly uses TRBD1 or TRBD2 (6 bases each). The CDR3 spans 15 residues. Germline CDR1 reads PRHDT; CDR2 reads FYEKMQ (reference sequence). Trimming removed 5 bases at V and 8 bases at J, with 19 bases between. CDR3 loop: CASSRFTDGGHEQFF. CDR3 bases: TGTGCCAGCAGCCGGTTCACCGATGGGGGGCATGAGCAGTTCTTC. Full variable domain (rest looked up from reference TRBV13 and TRBJ2-1): AAGVIQSPRHLIKEKRETATLKCYPIPRHDTVYWYQQGPGQDPQFLISFYEKMQSDKGSIPDRFSAQQFSDYHSELNMSSLELGDSALYFCASSRFTDGGHEQFFGPGTRLTVL.

This clone showed up just once. The chain links TRBV18 to TRBJ2-2, with 11 positions matching TRBD2. The CDR3 is made up of 17 amino acids. V lost 0 bases and J lost 7; bases outside the gene matches: 7. Germline lookup yields CDR1 KGHSH and CDR2 LQKENI. The CDR3 bases are TGTGCCAGCTCACCACCAACTAGCGGGAGCGGAATCGGGGAGCTGTTTTTT. Its translation: CASSPPTSGSGIGELFF.

In DNA, the CDR3 is TGTGCCAGCAGCCCCGACCCTTCCGGGGAGCTGTTTTTT. Protein product: CASSPDPSGELFF. The chain combines TRBV5-6 with TRBJ2-2, with D uncertain. V shed 4 bases and J shed 6 bases, with 10 bases lying between them. CDR3 length: 13 residues. Germline V gene lookup returns CDR1 SGHDT and CDR2 YYEEEE.

This chain links TRBV7-2 with TRBJ2-7; D not resolved. V was pared by 6 bases and J by 2 bases, with 11 bases between. There are 13 residues in the CDR3. The germline V gene encodes CDR1 SGHTA and CDR2 FQGNSA. Written as DNA, the CDR3 is TGTGCCAGCAGGTCGGAGATCCCCTACGAGCAGTACTTC. Its protein product is CASRSEIPYEQYF.

This chain connects TRBV27 to TRBJ1-4; D call uncertain. V was shortened by 2 bases and J by 0 bases, with 7 bases between the two germline ends. The CDR3 is 15 amino acids. Germline-derived CDR1 and CDR2 are MNHEY and SMNVEV (reference sequence). In DNA form, the CDR3 reads TGTGCCAGCAGTTTAAACCCCGCAACTAATGAAAAACTGTTTTTT. Translation gives CASSLNPATNEKLFF.

This clone was counted between two and nine times. The gene calls are TRBV7-8 and TRBJ2-2, with unresolved D. Germline V gives CDR1 SGHVS, CDR2 FQNEAQ. Trimming pared 0 bases from V and 5 bases from J, leaving 4 bases between. The CDR3 length is 13 residues. The CDR3 DNA reads TGTGCCAGCAGCTTAGCGGGAACCGGGGAGCTGTTTTTT. The encoded protein is CASSLAGTGELFF. The full variable domain, rest sourced from reference TRBV7-8 and TRBJ2-2, is GAGVSQSPRYKVAKRGQDVALRCDPISGHVSLFWYQQALGQGPEFLTYFQNEAQLDKSGLPSDRFFAERPEGSVSTLKIQRTQQEDSAVYLCASSLAGTGELFFGEGSRLTVL.

The rearrangement uses TRBV19 and TRBJ1-3; no reliable D call. The germline V and J ends were trimmed by 3 bases and 3 bases, with 12 bases remaining between them. Germline V CDR1 and CDR2: LNHDA, SQIVND (reference sequence). The CDR3 covers 15 residues. CDR3 in DNA: TGTGCCAGTAGTATTGGAGGGCAAAGTGGAAACACCATATATTTT. Its protein is CASSIGGQSGNTIYF.

Ten or more counts support this clone. The chain uses TRBV27 and TRBJ2-2, with D tentatively TRBD1 (5 bases). Germline V lookup: CDR1 MNHEY, CDR2 SMNVEV (reference sequence). This CDR3 comprises 16 residues. Trimming shortened V by 6 bases and J by 4 bases, and 18 bases separated the two germline ends. The CDR3 bases are TGTGCCAGCAGGAGAGGCGTCCAGGGCCCCACCGGGGAGCTGTTTTTT. Amino acid sequence: CASRRGVQGPTGELFF.

This chain joins TRBV5-4 and TRBJ2-2; 8 bases align to TRBD1. V was pared by 0 bases and J by 3 bases, with 1 base of the junction left unmatched. The CDR3 sequence is 15 residues long. Germline CDR1 reads SGHNT; CDR2 reads YYREEE (reference sequence). CDR3 in amino acids: CASSLGQGHTGELFF. CDR3 nucleotides: TGTGCCAGCAGCTTGGGACAGGGGCACACCGGGGAGCTGTTTTTT.

This rearrangement joins TRBV7-9 to TRBJ2-1, with D perhaps matching TRBD1 or TRBD2 (6 bases each). Germline CDR1 and CDR2: SEHNR and FQNEAQ (reference sequence). Deletions cut 4 bases from V and 8 bases from J, with 21 bases between. The CDR3 spans 16 residues. The DNA of the CDR3 is TGTGCCAGCAGCTATGGGGGCGGGGACTGGAGGCATGAGCAGTTCTTC. This encodes CASSYGGGDWRHEQFF.

The rearrangement links TRBV5-4 to TRBJ2-4; TRBD1 might be the D (5 bases). Trimming removed 0 bases at V and 2 bases at J, with 9 bases between. In germline, CDR1 is SGHNT, CDR2 YYREEE (reference sequence). The CDR3 sequence is 15 residues long. CDR3 amino acids: CASSLVGETKNIQYF. CDR3 nucleotides: TGTGCCAGCAGCTTGGTAGGGGAAACCAAAAACATTCAGTACTTC. The variable domain in full, with the rest retrieved from reference TRBV5-4 and TRBJ2-4, is ETGVTQSPTHLIKTRGQQVTLRCSSQSGHNTVSWYQQALGQGPQFIFQYYREEENGRGNFPPRFSGLQFPNYSSELNVNALELDDSALYLCASSLVGETKNIQYFGAGTRLSVL.

The gene calls are TRBV19 and TRBJ2-5; no definite D call. Germline values: CDR1 LNHDA, CDR2 SQIVND (reference sequence). V was trimmed by 6 bases and J by 1 base, leaving 9 bases between them. This CDR3 spans 13 amino acids. CDR3 sequence (DNA): TGTGCCAGTAGGGAAAGCGCCCAAGAGACCCAGTACTTC. It translates to CASRESAQETQYF.

This chain links TRBV6-5 with TRBJ2-1; D is unresolved. V was pared by 4 bases and J by 10 bases, with 8 bases between. This CDR3 has 11 amino acids. Germline CDR1 and CDR2: MNHEY and SVGAGI. CDR3 amino acids: CASSSWYEQFF. DNA of the CDR3: TGTGCCAGCAGTTCTTGGTACGAGCAGTTCTTC.

J is TRBJ2-3 and V is TRBV7-9; TRBD1 or TRBD2 may be the D gene (5 bases each). There are 15 residues in the CDR3. The germline V gene has CDR1 SEHNR and CDR2 FQNEAQ (reference sequence). V shed 5 bases and J shed 2 bases, with 14 bases lying between them. CDR3 nucleotides: TGTGCCAGCAGCCGGTCGGGGCCCAACACAGATACGCAGTATTTT. Translated, it gives CASSRSGPNTDTQYF.

The V gene is TRBV18, the J gene TRBJ2-4; TRBD1 agrees at 8 bases. The V gene end was trimmed by 4 bases and the J gene end by 7 bases; junction bases not matched to a gene: 6. Germline CDR1 KGHSH, CDR2 LQKENI. The CDR3 is 14 amino acids. Written as DNA, the CDR3 is TGTGCCAGCTCACAAAAGGGACAGGACAACATTCAGTACTTC. Translating gives CASSQKGQDNIQYF.

This clone has only one observation. V usage is TRBV5-1 and J usage is TRBJ2-7; 10 nucleotides line up with TRBD2. The CDR3 spans 16 residues. Germline V lookup: CDR1 SGHRS, CDR2 YFSETQ. V was clipped by 0 bases and J by 1 base; unmatched bases: 4. CDR3 sequence: CASSLAGTSVSYEQYF. CDR3 DNA sequence: TGCGCCAGCAGCTTGGCTGGGACTAGCGTTTCCTACGAGCAGTACTTC. Full variable domain (outside the CDR3, taken from reference TRBV5-1 and TRBJ2-7): KAGVTQTPRYLIKTRGQQVTLSCSPISGHRSVSWYQQTPGQGLQFLFEYFSETQRNKGNFPGRFSGRQFSNSRSEMNVSTLELGDSALYLCASSLAGTSVSYEQYFGPGTRLTVT.

The chain has TRBV5-8 and TRBJ1-2, with D uncertain. The CDR3 spans 13 residues. Trimming took 1 base from V and 5 from J, leaving 9 bases between them. CDR1 SGHTS and CDR2 YDEGEE come from the germline V gene. The CDR3 coding sequence is TGTGCCAGCAGCTTGCAGCCAGCATATGGCTACACCTTC. Translating gives CASSLQPAYGYTF.

As DNA, the CDR3 is TGCAGCGTCGACCACCCCGGGACAGGGGGCGTAGGGCTCGGCTACACCTTC. It translates to CSVDHPGTGGVGLGYTF. The rearrangement uses TRBV29-1 and TRBJ1-2, with 12 bases matching TRBD1. The CDR3 runs 17 residues. V dropped 6 bases and J dropped 8; count of bases not matched to a gene: 19. Germline CDR1 and CDR2: SQVTM and ANQGSEA.